Presented here are 22 T cell receptor beta chains from one specimen sequenced in a study of CD8 T cells in Susac syndrome. cDNA came from roughly 0.53 to 1 ug RNA primed by random hexamers. TCRdb itself ran the immunoSEQ multiplex PCR reads through MiXCR, one entry per CDR3 protein. Counted here are about 400,000 distinct CDR3 sequences, 75% to 90% occurring once; the ten biggest clones make up around 0.12%. Sequencing was carried out using CD8+ T cells from PBMCs. The receptors come from a human donor with multiple sclerosis.

The V and J genes are TRBV4-1 and TRBJ2-3; tentatively, D is TRBD1 or TRBD2 (5 bases each). Trimming took 4 bases from V and 2 from J, leaving 10 bases between them. This CDR3 is 14 amino acids long. Germline loops: CDR1 MGHRA, CDR2 YSYEKL. CDR3 in DNA: TGCGCCAGCAGCCTTCCCGGGACCACAGATACGCAGTATTTT. This encodes CASSLPGTTDTQYF.

This clonotype was counted a single time. V usage is TRBV12-3 or TRBV12-4 and J usage is TRBJ2-2; D remains unclear. The V gene lost 6 bases and the J gene lost 6 bases, with 14 bases spanning the gap. The CDR3 extends over 14 amino acids. Here the CDR3 reads CASSIHRRAGELFF. CDR3 coding DNA: TGTGCCAGCAGCATCCACCGGCGCGCCGGGGAGCTGTTTTTT.

This clonotype was counted a single time. This rearrangement joins TRBV29-1 to TRBJ2-4; D uncertain. This CDR3 region has 12 residues. Looked up from germline, CDR1 is SQVTM and CDR2 is ANQGSEA. Deletions cut 4 bases from V and 6 bases from J, with 10 bases between. In DNA, the CDR3 is TGCAGCGTTGTAATAGATACAAACATTCAGTACTTC. It specifies CSVVIDTNIQYF.

The chain joins TRBV7-9 to TRBJ1-4; possible D gene TRBD1, 5 bases. Germline V gene data show CDR1 as SEHNR and CDR2 as FQNEAQ (reference sequence). V lost 5 bases, J lost 7 bases, and 29 bases lay in between. The CDR3 extends over 19 amino acids. DNA of the CDR3: TGTGCCAGCAGCCAGGGATATATCCGGGATCGGAGGGGTGGTGAAAAACTGTTTTTT. Translating gives CASSQGYIRDRRGGEKLFF.

The rearrangement uses TRBV12-5 and TRBJ2-1, with TRBD2 matching over 7 bases. Germline V gene data show CDR1 as LGHNT and CDR2 as FRNRAP. CDR3 length: 15 residues. Trimming cost V 5 bases and J 6 bases; bases outside gene matches: 10. Here the CDR3 DNA reads TGTGCTAGTGGTCCCGCGAGGGAGGGCCCCAATGAGCAGTTCTTC. Protein: CASGPAREGPNEQFF.

V and J are TRBV29-1 and TRBJ1-2; D not resolved. The CDR3 runs 14 residues. The V end lost 6 bases, the J end lost 1 base, and 15 bases lay between the germline ends. Germline values: CDR1 SQVTM, CDR2 ANQGSEA. CDR3 in amino acids: CSVGDLGDNYGYTF. The CDR3 DNA reads as TGCAGCGTGGGTGACCTCGGGGATAACTATGGCTACACCTTC.

In its sample, this clonotype was seen once. The gene calls are TRBV15 and TRBJ2-7, with D possibly TRBD2 on 6 matching bases. The V and J ends lost 11 bases and 4 bases respectively, with 21 bases between them. CDR1 is LNHNV, CDR2 YYDKDF, per germline (reference sequence). The CDR3 length is 14 residues. The CDR3 sequence is CAPKRRDVTYEQYF. In nucleotides, the CDR3 is TGTGCCCCTAAGAGGCGGGATGTTACGTACGAGCAGTACTTC.

The gene calls are TRBV7-8 and TRBJ1-1; the D is unclear. The CDR3 contains 15 residues. Germline CDR1 SGHVS, CDR2 FQNEAQ. V was cut by 1 base and J by 0 bases, with 9 bases left in between. The CDR3 loop is CASSLGGYMNTEAFF. In DNA, the CDR3 is TGTGCCAGCAGCTTAGGGGGATATATGAACACTGAAGCTTTCTTT.

CDR3 bases: TGCAGTGCTAGTCCCGACAGGGGGGACGACTACGAGCAGTACTTC. Its protein is CSASPDRGDDYEQYF. J is TRBJ2-7 and V is TRBV20-1; 9 bases are shared with TRBD1. The germline V gene has CDR1 DFQATT and CDR2 SNEGSKA (reference sequence). The CDR3 consists of 15 residues. The trim removed 3 bases at V and 3 bases at J, leaving 9 bases unmatched.

V and J are TRBV28 and TRBJ2-7; 11 positions agree with TRBD2. V shed 5 bases, J shed 4 bases, and the junction held 4 bases outside the gene matches. Germline V lookup: CDR1 MDHEN, CDR2 SYDVKM. This CDR3 spans 14 amino acids. The CDR3 loop reads CASSRSGRGYEQYF. The CDR3 nucleotides read TGTGCCAGCAGTCGTAGCGGGAGGGGATACGAGCAGTACTTC.

This clonotype has only one observation. The rearrangement uses TRBV27 and TRBJ1-1; TRBD1 matches at 7 bases. The CDR3 is 15 amino acids. Germline values: CDR1 MNHEY, CDR2 SMNVEV (reference sequence). V lost 5 bases, J lost 5 bases, and 11 bases stayed unmatched. CDR3 nucleotide sequence: TGTGCCAGCAGTCCTCTAGCCCCACAGGGGACTGAAGCTTTCTTT. This translates into CASSPLAPQGTEAFF.

The chain employs TRBV6-4 and TRBJ1-2, with D possibly matching TRBD1 (6 bases). The CDR3 runs 15 residues. Between the trimmed V and J ends, which lost 2 bases and 4 bases, there was a span of 14 bases. CDR1 MRHNA and CDR2 SNTAGT come from the germline V gene. The CDR3: CASSDTPQGIYGYTF. The CDR3 nucleotides are TGTGCCAGCAGTGACACGCCACAGGGCATCTATGGCTACACCTTC.

This clonotype was seen only once. The chain couples TRBV12-3 or TRBV12-4 to TRBJ2-1; TRBD2 is a possible D gene (5 bases). CDR3 length equals 13 residues. The V and J ends lost 6 bases and 6 bases respectively, with 12 bases between them. The CDR3 sequence is CASSPGISNEQFF. CDR3 sequence (DNA): TGTGCCAGCAGCCCGGGGATCTCCAATGAGCAGTTCTTC.

CDR3 sequence: CATLNRDGNTIYF. CDR3 in DNA: TGTGCCACCCTTAACAGGGACGGAAACACCATATATTTT. This chain uses TRBV2 with TRBJ1-3; a possible D gene is TRBD1 (6 bases). V lost 10 bases and J 4 bases, leaving 14 bases between the germline ends. Germline CDR1 is SNHLY and CDR2 is FYNNEI. The CDR3 is made up of 13 amino acids.

The chain has TRBV18 and TRBJ2-1; weak D call: TRBD2 (7 bases). V lost 3 bases to trimming and J lost 5 bases, with 17 bases between them. CDR1 and CDR2 from the germline V gene are KGHSH and LQKENI. The CDR3 sequence is 16 residues long. The chain's CDR3 is CASSPERGGANNEQFF. The CDR3 DNA reads as TGTGCCAGCTCACCCGAAAGAGGGGGGGCAAACAATGAGCAGTTCTTC.

V is TRBV27 and J is TRBJ2-1; D may be TRBD2 (5 bases). The V and J ends lost 6 bases and 0 bases respectively, with 12 bases between them. CDR1 and CDR2 from the germline V gene are MNHEY and SMNVEV (reference sequence). The CDR3 extends over 15 amino acids. Here the CDR3 reads CASSRPGSSYNEQFF. CDR3 nucleotide sequence: TGTGCCAGCAGCCGACCGGGGAGCTCCTACAATGAGCAGTTCTTC.

The chain links TRBV7-9 to TRBJ2-1; possibly TRBD2 for D (6 bases). CDR1 SEHNR and CDR2 FQNEAQ come from the germline V gene (reference sequence). CDR3 length: 18 residues. Deletions cut 5 bases from V and 5 bases from J, with 25 bases between. The CDR3 DNA follows: TGTGCCAGCAGCCATAGGTGGGGGGAGTCTCTAGGAGACAATGAGCAGTTCTTC. Translation: CASSHRWGESLGDNEQFF. Full variable domain (outside the CDR3, taken from reference TRBV7-9 and TRBJ2-1): DTGVSQNPRHKITKRGQNVTFRCDPISEHNRLYWYRQTLGQGPEFLTYFQNEAQLEKSRLLSDRFSAERPKGSFSTLEIQRTEQGDSAMYLCASSHRWGESLGDNEQFFGPGTRLTVL.

V usage is TRBV11-2 and J usage is TRBJ2-7; no definite D call. CDR1 is SGHAT, CDR2 FQNNGV, per germline. V was shortened by 5 bases and J by 1 base, with 21 bases between the two germline ends. The length of the CDR3 is 17 residues. The CDR3 region has the DNA TGTGCCAGCAGCACTTATATGGGCCTCGTAGGATCCTACGAGCAGTACTTC. It encodes CASSTYMGLVGSYEQYF.

This clonotype showed up just once. The rearrangement joins TRBV4-1 to TRBJ2-3; D remains unclear. V was shortened by 2 bases and J by 4 bases, with 22 bases between the two germline ends. Germline-derived CDR1 and CDR2 are MGHRA and YSYEKL. This CDR3 has 18 amino acids. For the CDR3, the DNA is TGCGCCAGCAGCCAATGGGCCGTAGATCGTCTCCACCCAGATACGCAGTATTTT. Translation gives CASSQWAVDRLHPDTQYF.

The chain links TRBV30 to TRBJ1-6; the match to TRBD1 covers 8 bases. This CDR3 is built from 14 residues. CDR1 is GTSNPN, CDR2 SVGIG, per germline (reference sequence). V shed 5 bases, J shed 12 bases, and the junction held 12 bases outside the gene matches. Here the CDR3 reads CAWGQGATRGPLHF. In nucleotides, the CDR3 is TGTGCCTGGGGGCAGGGGGCCACCAGAGGACCCCTCCACTTT.

The chain couples TRBV11-2 to TRBJ2-2; D possibly uses TRBD1 or TRBD2 (5 bases each). The germline V and J ends were trimmed by 7 bases and 2 bases, with 11 bases remaining between them. The CDR3 covers 14 residues. Germline CDR1 and CDR2: SGHAT and FQNNGV. CDR3 DNA: TGTGCCAGCAACCGGGACCCAAACACCGGGGAGCTGTTTTTT. It codes for CASNRDPNTGELFF.

The chain employs TRBV15 and TRBJ2-3; D is uncertain. This CDR3 is built from 17 residues. V dropped 5 bases and J dropped 0 bases, with 18 bases sitting between them. Germline V gene lookup returns CDR1 LNHNV and CDR2 YYDKDF (reference sequence). CDR3 protein: CATSGPIRTDSTDTQYF. The CDR3 bases are TGTGCCACCAGCGGACCTATTCGGACGGATAGCACAGATACGCAGTATTTT. The whole variable domain, remainder taken from reference TRBV15 and TRBJ2-3, is DAMVIQNPRYQVTQFGKPVTLSCSQTLNHNVMYWYQQKSSQAPKLLFHYYDKDFNNEADTPDNFQSRRPNTSFCFLDIRSPGLGDTAMYLCATSGPIRTDSTDTQYFGPGTRLTVL.